Each of the 2 T cell receptor beta chains below was sequenced from the same sample in a study of CD8+ T cells in alopecia areata. This sample's treatment: oral pan-JAK inhibitor, 5-10 mg twice daily. Isolated RNA was reverse transcribed into cDNA used as the sequencing template. The assay was immunoSEQ multiplex PCR, and TCRdb's table has in-frame clones only and misses some. The repertoire holds a few hundred thousand clones, with 60% as singletons. Sequencing was performed on CD4+ T cells sorted from blood, taken around week 54, from a patient treated with tofacitinib. These receptors came from a human donor with alopecia areata.

This clone was picked up a small number of times. CDR3 in DNA: TGCAGCGTTGGAATAGGACCCTACGAGCAGTACTTC. This translates into CSVGIGPYEQYF. The rearrangement links TRBV29-1 to TRBJ2-7; D ambiguous. The CDR3 is made up of 12 amino acids. Germline CDR1 and CDR2: SQVTM and ANQGSEA. Trimming cost V 4 bases and J 2 bases, with 9 bases left between them.

This clone was recorded only once. The V and J genes are TRBV30 and TRBJ2-7; D gene unclear. CDR3 length: 13 amino acids. Trimming removed 3 bases at V and 3 bases at J, with 12 bases between. Looked up from germline, CDR1 is GTSNPN and CDR2 is SVGIG (reference sequence). The DNA for the CDR3 is TGTGCCTGGAGCCTTGGACGGAGCTACGAGCAGTACTTC. Translated, it gives CAWSLGRSYEQYF.